The clone carrying this TCR beta chain is a singleton in its sample. Antigen unknown. Distinct nucleotide sequences in the sample also encode this CDR3. The data were obtained in a study of cytomegalovirus exposure and HLA in healthy donors. CDR1 and CDR2 (germline): SGDLS, YYNGEE. This CDR3 comprises 14 residues. Between the trimmed V and J ends, which lost 0 bases and 2 bases, there was a span of 8 bases. Primers included in the PCR were 60 Vbeta and 13 Jbeta primers. In the authors' workflow: Among the unique TCR beta chains that a later analysis counted, 75 million to 85 million in all, 9.5 million to 11 million were shared. Produced via immunoSEQ multiplex PCR; TCRdb's table is partial and in-frame only. That table gives V, J and clone size, and the DNA gave D and trimming. This sample yields around 180,000 clones, of which around 82% are seen a single time; around 6% belongs to the top ten. Findings of the study overall: Clonal expansion was found to be greater in HLA-associated TCR beta chains than in equally common others in a later analysis. Specific recognition of CMV antigens was confirmed in vitro for a few chains (all CMV-associated). Productive rates of about 90% or about 30% were seen for most TCR beta V segments in an earlier analysis.

The rearrangement joins TRBV9 to TRBJ2-5; D unresolved. This sequence was found in a middle-aged man in good health and CMV-seronegative. Material: PBMCs. Here the CDR3 DNA reads TGTGCCAGCAGCGTAGGGCTGACTCAAGAGACCCAGTACTTC. Residues: CASSVGLTQETQYF.